Below, 27 T cell receptor beta chains from the same sample are listed, as sequenced in a study of blood T cell repertoires in COVID-19. Clones were sequenced by immunoSEQ multiplex PCR, and TCRdb holds only the in-frame ones, with some missing. The sample holds 380,000 or so clones, approximately 88% seen once. Material for sequencing was peripheral blood. Source of these receptors: a man aged 40-49 years with acute or convalescent COVID-19.

The chain's CDR3 is CASSLGAGFAYEQYF. CDR3 nucleotide sequence: TGTGCCAGCAGCTTAGGTGCGGGGTTCGCCTACGAGCAGTACTTC. This chain links TRBV7-9 with TRBJ2-7; possibly TRBD2 for D (6 bases). The V gene lost 1 base and the J gene lost 2 bases, with 12 bases spanning the gap. The germline CDR1 and CDR2 sequences are SEHNR and FQNEAQ (reference sequence). The CDR3 spans 15 residues.

This clone was detected only once. The chain uses TRBV7-3 and TRBJ2-4; 12 bases line up with TRBD2. Per germline, CDR1 SGHTA and CDR2 FQGTGA. CDR3 size: 14 residues. J lost 9 bases, V lost 2 bases, and 2 bases had no gene match. CDR3 region: CASSLLTSGSIQYF. The DNA for the CDR3 is TGTGCCAGCAGCTTACTGACTAGCGGGAGCATTCAGTACTTC.

The chain joins TRBV11-2 to TRBJ1-6; D may be TRBD1 (5 bases). Trimming pared 0 bases from V and 10 bases from J, leaving 7 bases between. Germline V gene data show CDR1 as SGHAT and CDR2 as FQNNGV. This CDR3 has 13 amino acids. The CDR3 region has the DNA TGTGCCAGCAGCTTAGATCAGGGATCACCCCTCCACTTT. As protein: CASSLDQGSPLHF. The full variable domain, its missing parts supplied by reference TRBV11-2 and TRBJ1-6, is EAGVAQSPRYKIIEKRQSVAFWCNPISGHATLYWYQQILGQGPKLLIQFQNNGVVDDSQLPKDRFSAERLKGVDSTLKIQPAKLEDSAVYLCASSLDQGSPLHFGNGTRLTVT.

This sequence joins TRBV6-2 or TRBV6-3 and TRBJ2-1; 7 bases align to TRBD2. The CDR3 runs 14 residues. The germline CDR1 and CDR2 sequences are MNHEY and SVGEGT. The V gene end was trimmed by 6 bases and the J gene end by 6 bases; junction bases not matched to a gene: 8. The CDR3 region is CASSIRLAVNEQFF. The CDR3 DNA follows: TGTGCCAGCAGCATTCGACTAGCTGTCAATGAGCAGTTCTTC.

V usage is TRBV11-2 and J usage is TRBJ1-2; 9 nucleotides agree with TRBD1. The CDR3 loop spans 16 amino acids. From germline, CDR1 is SGHAT and CDR2 FQNNGV. The V segment lost 3 bases and the J segment 5 bases; nucleotides outside the gene matches: 10. CDR3 sequence: CASSFGGTGFRYGYTF. CDR3 DNA: TGTGCCAGCAGCTTCGGAGGGACAGGGTTTAGATATGGCTACACCTTC. The complete variable domain, with remaining parts taken from reference TRBV11-2 and TRBJ1-2, reads EAGVAQSPRYKIIEKRQSVAFWCNPISGHATLYWYQQILGQGPKLLIQFQNNGVVDDSQLPKDRFSAERLKGVDSTLKIQPAKLEDSAVYLCASSFGGTGFRYGYTFGSGTRLTVV.

The chain's CDR3 is CASSPRTGLIGGNTIYF. For the CDR3, the DNA is TGTGCCAGCAGCCCCCGGACAGGCTTGATCGGTGGAAACACCATATATTTT. This sequence joins TRBV7-2 and TRBJ1-3, with TRBD1 matching over 7 bases. The germline CDR1 and CDR2 sequences are SGHTA and FQGNSA. The CDR3 contains 17 residues. Trimming removed 5 bases from V and 3 bases from J; junction bases left unmatched: 13.

The CDR3 is CASSLQTEGEAGANVLTF. CDR3 nucleotides: TGCGCCAGCAGCCTGCAGACCGAGGGCGAGGCTGGGGCCAACGTCCTGACTTTC. V is TRBV4-3 and J is TRBJ2-6; TRBD2 is a possible D gene (5 bases). Germline CDR1 LGHNA, CDR2 YSLEER. With 4 bases removed from V and 2 bases from J, the gap between germline ends came to 18 bases. The CDR3 extends over 18 amino acids.

The rearrangement uses TRBV7-9 and TRBJ1-4, with no clear D. The CDR3 covers 14 residues. V lost 5 bases and J lost 0, with 7 bases in between. Germline assignment: CDR1 SEHNR and CDR2 FQNEAQ (reference sequence). CDR3 sequence reads: CASSRDATNEKLFF. CDR3 nucleotide sequence: TGTGCCAGCAGCCGGGATGCAACTAATGAAAAACTGTTTTTT.

The CDR3 protein is CASSRSMQHF. DNA of the CDR3: TGTGCCAGCAGCCGTAGCATGCAACATTTT. V gene TRBV28 combines with J gene TRBJ1-5; D gene uncertain. Germline CDR1 MDHEN, CDR2 SYDVKM. The V end lost 6 bases, the J end lost 16 bases, and 13 bases lay between the germline ends. The CDR3 sequence is 10 residues long.

This chain connects TRBV6-8 to TRBJ2-7, with D maybe TRBD1 (6 bases). The CDR3 runs to 14 residues. Looked up from germline, CDR1 is MNHGY and CDR2 is SAAAGT. V shed 3 bases and J shed 3 bases, with 12 bases lying between them. CDR3 sequence: CASSYIGQSYEQYF. DNA of the CDR3: TGTGCCAGCAGTTATATCGGACAGAGCTACGAGCAGTACTTC.

V usage is TRBV6-5 and J usage is TRBJ2-7; 8 nucleotides match TRBD1. This CDR3 is 16 amino acids long. The V gene's germline CDR1 is MNHEY and CDR2 SVGAGI. The V segment lost 2 bases and the J segment 6 bases; nucleotides outside the gene matches: 12. The CDR3 DNA reads TGTGCCAGCAGTTACGGACAGGGCGAATTTCTAAGCGAGCAGTACTTC. It yields the protein CASSYGQGEFLSEQYF.

This chain connects TRBV6-5 to TRBJ1-5; D is possibly TRBD1 (5 bases). V was pared by 2 bases and J by 6 bases, with 11 bases between. CDR3 size: 14 residues. CDR1 MNHEY and CDR2 SVGAGI come from the germline V gene. The CDR3 loop reads CASSYRGNGQPQHF. The CDR3 bases are TGTGCCAGCAGTTACCGGGGGAACGGTCAGCCCCAGCATTTT.

V is TRBV7-2 and J is TRBJ2-1; 14 nucleotides agree with TRBD2. This CDR3 has 18 amino acids. Germline assignment: CDR1 SGHTA and CDR2 FQGNSA. The V gene end was trimmed by 1 base and the J gene end by 0 bases; junction bases not matched to a gene: 2. CDR3 nucleotides: TGTGCCAGCAGCTTAGAAGGACTAGCGGGGGGCTCCTACAATGAGCAGTTCTTC. As protein: CASSLEGLAGGSYNEQFF.

V gene TRBV6-1 combines with J gene TRBJ1-2, with D maybe TRBD1 (5 bases). V lost 1 base, J lost 4 bases, and 7 bases lay in between. The CDR3 totals 13 residues. CDR1 is MNHNS and CDR2 is SASEGT in the germline V gene. The CDR3 DNA reads TGTGCCAGCAGTGAAGAGGGGTCCTATGGCTACACCTTC. This gives the protein CASSEEGSYGYTF.

The chain links TRBV5-1 to TRBJ1-1, with D possibly TRBD1 on 5 matching bases. This CDR3 comprises 14 residues. Germline V CDR1 and CDR2: SGHRS, YFSETQ. Trimming took off 4 bases at V and 5 bases at J, with 15 bases between the two ends. The CDR3, as DNA: TGCGCCAGCAGCATGACATTCAAGGGGACTGAAGCTTTCTTT. It specifies CASSMTFKGTEAFF. The full variable domain, completed using reference TRBV5-1 and TRBJ1-1, is KAGVTQTPRYLIKTRGQQVTLSCSPISGHRSVSWYQQTPGQGLQFLFEYFSETQRNKGNFPGRFSGRQFSNSRSEMNVSTLELGDSALYLCASSMTFKGTEAFFGQGTRLTVV.

The chain uses TRBV19 and TRBJ1-1; D is possibly TRBD1 (5 bases). The CDR3 runs 14 residues. Germline V gene sequence: CDR1 LNHDA, CDR2 SQIVND (reference sequence). V lost 1 base, J lost 0 bases, and 6 bases lay in between. CDR3 nucleotide sequence: TGTGCCAGTAGTATAGTAGGGGTGAACACTGAAGCTTTCTTT. This codes for CASSIVGVNTEAFF.

The chain uses TRBV13 and TRBJ2-7; D is undetermined. V lost 5 bases, J lost 0 bases, and 11 bases lay in between. Germline V gives CDR1 PRHDT, CDR2 FYEKMQ (reference sequence). CDR3 length: 14 residues. This chain's CDR3 is CASSRLDASYEQYF. The DNA for the CDR3 is TGTGCCAGCAGCCGACTGGATGCCTCCTACGAGCAGTACTTC. The full variable domain, rest sourced from reference TRBV13 and TRBJ2-7, is AAGVIQSPRHLIKEKRETATLKCYPIPRHDTVYWYQQGPGQDPQFLISFYEKMQSDKGSIPDRFSAQQFSDYHSELNMSSLELGDSALYFCASSRLDASYEQYFGPGTRLTVT.

The gene calls are TRBV30 and TRBJ2-7; maybe TRBD1 (6 bases). Per germline, CDR1 GTSNPN and CDR2 SVGIG (reference sequence). Trimming took off 0 bases at V and 1 base at J, with 13 bases between the two ends. The CDR3 is 15 residues long. The chain's CDR3 is CAWSVPGTLSYEQYF. CDR3 bases: TGTGCCTGGAGTGTACCCGGGACACTGTCCTACGAGCAGTACTTC.

The gene calls are TRBV7-2 and TRBJ1-4; 12 positions agree with TRBD1. The CDR3 contains 17 residues. The V segment lost 5 bases and the J segment 4 bases; nucleotides outside the gene matches: 8. Per the germline V gene, CDR1 is SGHTA and CDR2 is FQGNSA. The DNA of the CDR3 is TGTGCCAGCAGCGTCCCGGGACAGGGGGCGGATAATGAAAAACTGTTTTTT. As protein: CASSVPGQGADNEKLFF.

V gene TRBV18 combines with J gene TRBJ1-1; D uncertain. The V end was cut by 5 bases, the J end by 0 bases, with 7 bases between. Per germline, CDR1 KGHSH and CDR2 LQKENI. The length of the CDR3 is 13 residues. For the CDR3, the DNA is TGTGCCAGCTCAGAGATTCTGAACACTGAAGCTTTCTTT. This codes for CASSEILNTEAFF.

The chain has TRBV28 and TRBJ2-7, with 7 bases that match TRBD2. V was pared by 3 bases and J by 3 bases, with 5 bases of the junction left unmatched. This CDR3 spans 14 amino acids. The germline gives CDR1 MDHEN, CDR2 SYDVKM. The CDR3: CASSFGGSDYEQYF. CDR3 DNA sequence: TGTGCCAGCAGTTTCGGCGGGAGCGACTACGAGCAGTACTTC.

The rearrangement uses TRBV6-4 and TRBJ2-2, with 12 bases matching TRBD2. The V segment lost 7 bases and the J segment 4 bases; nucleotides outside the gene matches: 10. The CDR3 totals 17 residues. From germline, CDR1 is MRHNA and CDR2 SNTAGT. DNA of the CDR3: TGTGCCAGCAAGAGACTAGCGGGGGTCTTCGGCACCGGGGAGCTGTTTTTT. Amino acid sequence: CASKRLAGVFGTGELFF.

Comment on this clone: Because the CDR3's place on the DNA is in doubt, the DNA is left out and the CDR3 is given as listed by TCRdb. The V call is TRBV30, the J call TRBJ2-2; TRBD1 is the table's D call and was not checked against the DNA. The CDR3 has 14 residues if both end residues are counted. CDR1 is GTSNPN, CDR2 SVGIG, per germline (reference sequence). The CDR3 loop reads CAWSQDFGAGELFF.

This clone was observed a handful of times. The chain uses TRBV5-1 and TRBJ2-1; 8 nucleotides match TRBD2. This CDR3 spans 17 amino acids. Germline V gives CDR1 SGHRS, CDR2 YFSETQ. V was clipped by 3 bases and J by 3 bases; unmatched bases: 11. CDR3 sequence: CASSWGASGLNYNEQFF. The DNA for the CDR3 is TGCGCCAGCAGCTGGGGAGCTAGCGGGCTAAACTACAATGAGCAGTTCTTC.

CDR3: CASREQGSTEAFF. The CDR3 coding sequence is TGTGCCAGCAGGGAACAGGGATCCACTGAAGCTTTCTTT. The chain employs TRBV28 and TRBJ1-1, with D perhaps matching TRBD1 (6 bases). Germline CDR1 is MDHEN and CDR2 is SYDVKM. The ends were cut back, 6 bases at V and 4 bases at J, with 12 bases in the middle. CDR3 length: 13 amino acids.

This clone has only a few counts. The rearrangement joins TRBV7-3 to TRBJ2-1, with D possibly TRBD2 on 5 matching bases. The CDR3 is made up of 14 amino acids. Trimming cost V 5 bases and J 9 bases, with 17 bases left between them. Per germline, CDR1 SGHTA and CDR2 FQGTGA. In DNA, the CDR3 is TGTGCCAGCAGCATTTTGAGCGGTGTTACTGAGCAGTTCTTC. This codes for CASSILSGVTEQFF.

J is TRBJ2-3 and V is TRBV9; 10 nucleotides agree with TRBD2. The CDR3 sequence is 16 residues long. V was pared by 4 bases and J by 2 bases, with 7 bases of the junction left unmatched. Germline CDR1 reads SGDLS; CDR2 reads YYNGEE. The CDR3 sequence: CASSTSGTSVTDTQYF. The CDR3 nucleotides read TGTGCCAGCAGCACCTCCGGGACTAGCGTCACAGATACGCAGTATTTT.